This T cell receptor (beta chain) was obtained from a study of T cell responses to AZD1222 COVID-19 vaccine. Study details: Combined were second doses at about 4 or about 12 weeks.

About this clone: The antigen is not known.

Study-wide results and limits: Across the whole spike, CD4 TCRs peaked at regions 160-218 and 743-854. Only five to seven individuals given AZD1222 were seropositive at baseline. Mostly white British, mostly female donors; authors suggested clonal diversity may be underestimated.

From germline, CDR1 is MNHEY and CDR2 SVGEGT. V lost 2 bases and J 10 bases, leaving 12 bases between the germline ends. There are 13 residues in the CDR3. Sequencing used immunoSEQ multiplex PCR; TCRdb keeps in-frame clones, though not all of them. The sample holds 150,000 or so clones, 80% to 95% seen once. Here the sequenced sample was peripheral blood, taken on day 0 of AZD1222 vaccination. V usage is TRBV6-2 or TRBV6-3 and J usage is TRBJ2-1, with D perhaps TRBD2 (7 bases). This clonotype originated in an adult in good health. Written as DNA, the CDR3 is TGTGCCAGCAGTTACGCGGGGGCTGGCGAGCAGTTCTTC. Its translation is CASSYAGAGEQFF.